These 28 T cell receptor beta chains originate from one sample sequenced in a study of regulatory T cells in long-lasting Graves disease. Specified time point: persistent/refractory GD, antithyroid drugs over 5 years with positive TRAb. PBMC-derived RNA was used for the TCR library. Researchers made TCR beta libraries by using iRepertoire HTBI primers and running Arm-PCR on CDR3 regions. TCRdb independently ran MiXCR on the multiplex PCR reads; one entry per CDR3 protein. There are almost 350,000 distinct CDR3 sequences in the sample; around 19% occur only once, and less than 35% lies in the top ten. The sample in question was peripheral blood mononuclear cells (PBMCs), obtained when the disease was refractory, from a patient treated with antithyroid drugs. Receptor source: a female donor with Graves disease.

V gene TRBV5-1 combines with J gene TRBJ2-5; 9 nucleotides match TRBD2. The CDR3 sequence is 14 residues long. The V gene's germline CDR1 is SGHRS and CDR2 YFSETQ. V shed 0 bases and J 5 bases; nucleotides not matched to a gene: 2. The CDR3 protein is CASSLALAGETQYF. CDR3 coding DNA: TGCGCCAGCAGCTTGGCCCTAGCGGGGGAGACCCAGTACTTC.

Notes on this clonotype: At one of its ends the junction is not consistent with the germline gene, which may arise from a read error. V gene TRBV2 combines with J gene TRBJ2-3, with 8 bases fitting TRBD1. CDR1 is SNHLY and CDR2 is FYNNEI in the germline V gene. CDR3 length: 14 residues. The CDR3 nucleotides read TGTGCCAGCAGTAAAGGACAGGGCACAGATGCGCAGTATTTT. Translating gives CASSKGQGTDAQYF.

About this clonotype: A much larger clonotype is one base distant, so this may be a read error. It is likely a read error, because the conserved phenylalanine at the end of the CDR3 is missing. The J gene is TRBJ1-6, the V gene TRBV7-2; no clear D gene. The length of the CDR3 is 13 residues. V was trimmed by 1 base and J by 16 bases, leaving 14 bases between them. Germline V gives CDR1 SGHTA, CDR2 FQGNSA. CDR3 loop: CASSLELIHPLHL. The DNA for the CDR3 is TGTGCCAGCAGCTTAGAGCTAATCCACCCTCTCCACCTT.

This clonotype was seen more than once but under ten times. The chain recombines TRBV7-2 with TRBJ1-5; unclear D gene. V was shortened by 3 bases and J by 6 bases, with 15 bases between the two germline ends. Germline CDR1 is SGHTA and CDR2 is FQGNSA. The CDR3 contains 15 residues. The CDR3, as DNA: TGTGCCAGCAGCTTGGCGGGGAACGGTCGTCAGCCCCAGCATTTT. Translation gives CASSLAGNGRQPQHF.

This chain joins TRBV6-5 and TRBJ2-7, with 7 bases matching TRBD2. CDR1 MNHEY and CDR2 SVGAGI come from the germline V gene. CDR3 length: 16 amino acids. V gave up 0 bases and J gave up 1 base; unmatched junction bases: 6. The CDR3 reads CASSYSGGRGSYEQYF. In DNA form, the CDR3 reads TGTGCCAGCAGTTACTCGGGCGGGAGAGGGTCCTACGAGCAGTACTTC.

The chain has TRBV18 and TRBJ2-4; 7 nucleotides align to TRBD1. Per germline, CDR1 KGHSH and CDR2 LQKENI. With V trimmed by 1 base and J by 2 bases, 8 bases remained unmatched. CDR3 length equals 17 residues. CDR3: CASSPLPLQGTKNIQYF. DNA of the CDR3: TGTGCCAGCTCACCACTGCCTCTACAGGGGACCAAAAACATTCAGTACTTC.

The V gene is TRBV27, the J gene TRBJ2-7, with D hard to call. V was shortened by 4 bases and J by 2 bases, with 9 bases between the two germline ends. The germline gives CDR1 MNHEY, CDR2 SMNVEV (reference sequence). This CDR3 spans 13 amino acids. CDR3 region: CASSSRHTYEQYF. For the CDR3, the DNA is TGTGCCAGCAGTTCCAGGCACACCTACGAGCAGTACTTC.

The chain employs TRBV2 and TRBJ2-7; the match to TRBD2 covers 7 bases. This CDR3 has 14 residues. Losses at the gene ends were 8 bases for V and 6 bases for J; bases not matched to a gene: 13. CDR1 and CDR2 from the germline V gene are SNHLY and FYNNEI. In DNA form, the CDR3 reads TGTGCCAGCGGGATGAGCGGGATAGGGTTCGAGCAGTACTTC. Amino acid sequence: CASGMSGIGFEQYF. Drawing the rest from reference TRBV2 and TRBJ2-7, the complete variable domain is EPEVTQTPSHQVTQMGQEVILRCVPISNHLYFYWYRQILGQKVEFLVSFYNNEISEKSEIFDDQFSVERPDGSNFTLKIRSTKLEDSAMYFCASGMSGIGFEQYFGPGTRLTVT.

This clonotype was recorded at least ten times. The rearrangement joins TRBV24-1 to TRBJ2-5; D tentatively reads TRBD1 or TRBD2 (5 bases each). V gave up 5 bases and J gave up 1 base, with 13 bases separating them. Germline assignment: CDR1 KGHDR and CDR2 SFDVKD. This CDR3 region has 15 residues. CDR3 sequence (DNA): TGTGCCACCAGTGCTCGGCGAGGGGCCCAAGAGACCCAGTACTTC. Translation: CATSARRGAQETQYF.

This clonotype was seen more than once but under ten times. The chain has TRBV18 and TRBJ1-2, with D maybe TRBD1 (5 bases). CDR1 is KGHSH, CDR2 LQKENI, per germline. CDR3 length: 15 amino acids. Trimming removed 0 bases from V and 2 bases from J, with 10 bases in between. The CDR3 region is CASSPPVNRNYGYTF. CDR3 DNA sequence: TGTGCCAGCTCACCACCGGTTAACAGGAACTATGGCTACACCTTC.

The rearrangement links TRBV3-1 to TRBJ2-7; a weak D match, TRBD2 (6 bases). Germline V gives CDR1 LGHDT, CDR2 YNNKEL (reference sequence). V shed 4 bases and J shed 4 bases, with 17 bases lying between them. The CDR3 runs to 15 residues. The CDR3 nucleotides read TGTGCCAGCAGCCGATTCGGGGGTATGGGGTACGAGCAGTACTTC. Translation: CASSRFGGMGYEQYF.

This clonotype has just a few counts. The chain couples TRBV6-2 or TRBV6-3 to TRBJ1-2, with 7 bases that match TRBD1. This CDR3 region has 16 residues. Germline V CDR1 and CDR2: MNHEY, SVGEGT. Germline trimming cut 5 bases from V and 5 bases from J; bases unmatched to any gene: 14. This chain's CDR3 is CASSMKDRRRFYGYTF. CDR3 bases: TGTGCCAGCAGTATGAAGGACAGGAGGCGCTTTTATGGCTACACCTTC.

In this sample, this clonotype turned up many times. V usage is TRBV28 and J usage is TRBJ1-5; D gene uncertain. From germline, CDR1 is MDHEN and CDR2 SYDVKM. V was clipped by 10 bases and J by 0 bases, with 22 bases between them. The CDR3 is 17 residues long. The CDR3 is CATYSIGGGYSNQPQHF. The CDR3 region has the DNA TGTGCCACCTACTCAATAGGAGGAGGATATAGCAATCAGCCCCAGCATTTT.

A remark on this clonotype: The junction does not match germline at one end; this may be a read error. The chain recombines TRBV18 with TRBJ2-2; D possibly corresponds to TRBD1 (6 bases). Germline V gives CDR1 KGHSH, CDR2 LQKENI. CDR3 length: 16 amino acids. For the CDR3, the DNA is TGTGCCAGCTCACCTTCCTGGGGGCTAAACACCAGGGAGCTGTTTTTT. Translation: CASSPSWGLNTRELFF.

This clonotype was seen many times. This chain uses TRBV28 with TRBJ1-2; D is possibly TRBD1 (6 bases). V lost 5 bases to trimming and J lost 7 bases, with 17 bases between them. The CDR3 covers 14 residues. Germline CDR1 reads MDHEN; CDR2 reads SYDVKM. The CDR3 DNA reads as TGTGCCAGCAGTCCTAACAGGGACGTTGGTGGCTACACCTTC. It specifies CASSPNRDVGGYTF.

The gene calls are TRBV4-2 and TRBJ1-5, with 10 nucleotides matching TRBD1. CDR1 and CDR2 (germline): LGHNA, YNFKEQ. This CDR3 comprises 19 residues. J was trimmed by 6 bases and V by 4 bases; bases with no gene match: 18. In DNA, the CDR3 is TGTGCCAGCAGCCCCGCGGGGTGGAGACAGGGGGCGAGGGGTCAGCCCCAGCATTTT. Protein product: CASSPAGWRQGARGQPQHF.

This chain uses TRBV20-1 with TRBJ1-2; weak D call: TRBD1 (5 bases). Germline CDR1 reads DFQATT; CDR2 reads SNEGSKA (reference sequence). The CDR3 has 15 residues. Between the trimmed V and J ends, which lost 0 bases and 4 bases, there was a span of 15 bases. CDR3 protein: CSARDPHSRGYGYTF. CDR3 nucleotide sequence: TGCAGTGCTAGAGATCCCCACTCAAGGGGCTATGGCTACACCTTC.

There are many counts of this clonotype. This sequence joins TRBV10-3 and TRBJ2-7; TRBD1 might be the D (6 bases). The germline V gene has CDR1 ENHRY and CDR2 SYGVKD. Trimming stripped 10 bases from V and 5 bases from J, with 18 bases between. This CDR3 comprises 13 residues. CDR3 in DNA: TGTGCCACCGCGAACCCCCGGGACAACGAGCAGTACTTC. It yields the protein CATANPRDNEQYF.

In regard to this clonotype: No conserved phenylalanine or tryptophan is present at the end of the CDR3, so a read error is the likely explanation. J is TRBJ2-3 and V is TRBV7-2; possibly TRBD2 for D (6 bases). Between the trimmed V and J ends, which lost 3 bases and 5 bases, there was a span of 12 bases. Germline lookup yields CDR1 SGHTA and CDR2 FQGNSA. The CDR3 runs to 14 residues. CDR3 loop: CASSFRLGGDTQYL. The CDR3 coding sequence is TGTGCCAGCAGCTTCCGACTGGGGGGAGATACGCAGTATCTT.

The J gene is TRBJ2-7, the V gene TRBV7-9; 7 bases are a match to TRBD1. With V trimmed by 11 bases and J by 0 bases, 13 bases remained unmatched. Germline values: CDR1 SEHNR, CDR2 FQNEAQ (reference sequence). The CDR3 spans 15 residues. CDR3 amino acids: CAPPVDRTPSYEQYF. In DNA, the CDR3 is TGTGCCCCCCCCGTGGACAGGACCCCCTCCTACGAGCAGTACTTC.

In this sample, this clonotype turned up many times. The chain links TRBV30 to TRBJ2-5; 7 positions match TRBD1. The germline gives CDR1 GTSNPN, CDR2 SVGIG (reference sequence). The CDR3 spans 16 residues. The junction had 12 bases not matched to a gene; V was cut back by 0 bases and J by 5 bases. CDR3 nucleotide sequence: TGTGCCTGGAGTGTCGTTTACCGACAGGGTGGGGAGACCCAGTACTTC. Residues: CAWSVVYRQGGETQYF. Based on the CDR3 plus reference TRBV30 and TRBJ2-5, the full variable domain is SQTIHQWPATLVQPVGSPLSLECTVEGTSNPNLYWYRQAAGRGLQLLFYSVGIGQISSEVPQNLSASRPQDRQFILSSKKLLLSDSGFYLCAWSVVYRQGGETQYFGPGTRLLVL.

This clonotype was counted many times. The CDR3 is CATSDSRVPGAGYTF. Written as DNA, the CDR3 is TGTGCCACCAGTGACTCTCGGGTTCCCGGGGCTGGCTACACCTTC. This chain joins TRBV24-1 and TRBJ1-2; D perhaps matches TRBD1 (5 bases). Trimming left V 4 bases short and J 7 bases short, with 18 bases between. The germline V gene encodes CDR1 KGHDR and CDR2 SFDVKD. The CDR3 runs to 15 residues.

This clonotype was seen a handful of times. This chain connects TRBV19 to TRBJ2-2; TRBD2 aligns across 11 bases. The length of the CDR3 is 15 residues. The V gene's germline CDR1 is LNHDA and CDR2 SQIVND (reference sequence). Trimming removed 8 bases from V and 5 bases from J; junction bases left unmatched: 7. The CDR3 region is CASASGRRQTGELFF. CDR3 DNA: TGTGCCAGTGCTAGCGGGAGGCGCCAGACCGGGGAGCTGTTTTTT.

The rearrangement links TRBV10-3 to TRBJ1-6; no clear D gene. Germline CDR1 and CDR2: ENHRY and SYGVKD. V was cut by 0 bases and J by 14 bases, with 14 bases left in between. This CDR3 has 14 amino acids. Written as DNA, the CDR3 is TGTGCCATCAGTGAGTCCGTATTCCCTCCGACCCTCCACTTT. Translated: CAISESVFPPTLHF.

This clonotype has at least ten counts. CDR3 amino acids: CASIQDSPLAGAFF. The CDR3 bases are TGCGCCAGCATTCAGGACAGCCCCTTGGCGGGAGCTTTCTTT. V usage is TRBV10-2 and J usage is TRBJ1-1; D possibly corresponds to TRBD1 (6 bases). This CDR3 is built from 14 residues. Trimming took off 7 bases at V and 10 bases at J, with 22 bases between the two ends. Germline CDR1 reads WSHSY; CDR2 reads SAAADI.

V usage is TRBV2 and J usage is TRBJ2-3, with TRBD2 identical over 10 bases. Germline trimming cut 6 bases from V and 3 bases from J; bases unmatched to any gene: 0. Germline loops: CDR1 SNHLY, CDR2 FYNNEI. The CDR3 is 13 amino acids. The CDR3 sequence is CASRGLATDTQYF. CDR3 bases: TGTGCCAGCAGGGGACTAGCGACAGATACGCAGTATTTT.

Many counts were recorded for this clonotype. CDR3 coding DNA: TGTGCCAGCTCACGCAACAGGGACTTGCCCGAGCAGTACTTC. Protein: CASSRNRDLPEQYF. The rearrangement joins TRBV18 to TRBJ2-7, with D possibly called TRBD1 or TRBD2 (6 bases each). With 4 bases removed from V and 6 bases from J, the gap between germline ends came to 16 bases. Germline loops: CDR1 KGHSH, CDR2 LQKENI. There are 14 residues in the CDR3.

The chain has TRBV11-2 and TRBJ2-4, with 7 bases matching TRBD2. Germline lookup yields CDR1 SGHAT and CDR2 FQNNGV. V shed 6 bases, J shed 6 bases, and the junction held 11 bases outside the gene matches. The CDR3 has 15 residues. This chain's CDR3 is CASRKGREFPNIQYF. CDR3 sequence (DNA): TGTGCCAGCAGGAAAGGGCGGGAGTTCCCAAACATTCAGTACTTC.